These 19 T cell receptor beta chains came from one sample sequenced in a study of T cell clones after liver transplantation. Measured with immunoSEQ multiplex PCR; TCRdb has only the in-frame clones, and not every one. The top ten hold more than 0.85% of the sample, which has 55,000 to 75,000 clones, over 90% seen once. Sample: CD4+ T cells from blood, taken less than 28 months after liver transplant. These receptors all come from a human patient who received a liver transplant. Some T cells may be provided by the graft donor.

The rearrangement uses TRBV2 and TRBJ2-3; no definite D call. The CDR3 has 14 amino acids. Germline CDR1 reads SNHLY; CDR2 reads FYNNEI. V was clipped by 3 bases and J by 2 bases, with 9 bases between them. The CDR3: CASSEKEITDTQYF. CDR3 in DNA: TGTGCCAGCAGTGAGAAGGAGATCACAGATACGCAGTATTTT.

The V and J genes are TRBV9 and TRBJ2-1, with 12 bases fitting TRBD2. Germline V lookup: CDR1 SGDLS, CDR2 YYNGEE. This CDR3 has 14 amino acids. With V trimmed by 4 bases and J by 8 bases, 4 bases remained unmatched. This chain's CDR3 is CASSRTSGTHEQFF. The CDR3 nucleotides read TGTGCCAGCAGCAGGACTAGCGGGACGCATGAGCAGTTCTTC.

The rearrangement uses TRBV30 and TRBJ1-5, with TRBD1 matching 10 bases. Losses at the gene ends were 2 bases for V and 2 bases for J; bases not matched to a gene: 3. This CDR3 spans 15 amino acids. Germline V CDR1 and CDR2: GTSNPN, SVGIG (reference sequence). CDR3: CAWSYGTGGNQPQHF. The CDR3 coding sequence is TGTGCCTGGAGTTACGGGACAGGGGGCAATCAGCCCCAGCATTTT.

Regarding this clone: The junction does not match germline at one end; this may be a read error. This chain links TRBV7-7 with TRBJ2-3; D might be TRBD2 (6 bases). CDR3 length: 14 amino acids. The germline V gene has CDR1 SSHAT and CDR2 FNYEAQ (reference sequence). For the CDR3, the DNA is TGTGCTAGCAGCCCTGGACTAAGCACAGATACGCAGTATTTT. This gives the protein CASSPGLSTDTQYF.

The V and J genes are TRBV6-5 and TRBJ2-5, with 10 bases identical to TRBD2. The germline gives CDR1 MNHEY, CDR2 SVGAGI. CDR3 length equals 16 residues. V lost 0 bases to trimming and J lost 5 bases; unmatched junction nucleotides: 6. The CDR3 DNA reads as TGTGCCAGCAGTTACTCAGGCCTAGCGGGAGCTGAGACCCAGTACTTC. This translates into CASSYSGLAGAETQYF.

The genes are TRBV7-3 and TRBJ2-3; 14 bases fit TRBD2. V was pared by 2 bases and J by 8 bases, with 6 bases of the junction left unmatched. Looked up from germline, CDR1 is SGHTA and CDR2 is FQGTGA. This CDR3 spans 16 amino acids. CDR3 protein: CASSLGTSGSSGTQYF. The CDR3 nucleotides are TGTGCCAGCAGCTTAGGGACTAGCGGGAGTTCGGGTACGCAGTATTTT.

The chain recombines TRBV28 with TRBJ2-3; D might be TRBD1 (5 bases). The CDR3 spans 15 residues. The germline V and J ends were trimmed by 7 bases and 2 bases, with 16 bases remaining between them. The V gene's germline CDR1 is MDHEN and CDR2 SYDVKM. DNA for the CDR3: TGTGCCAGCACAGGGCCACTTCACCCCACAGATACGCAGTATTTT. Protein: CASTGPLHPTDTQYF.

The chain employs TRBV27 and TRBJ2-1, with 8 bases that match TRBD1. This CDR3 is built from 16 residues. The J segment lost 2 bases and the V segment lost 5 bases, leaving 8 bases of the junction unmatched. Germline-derived CDR1 and CDR2 are MNHEY and SMNVEV (reference sequence). The CDR3 reads CASSHRTGHPYNEQFF. CDR3 bases: TGTGCCAGCAGTCACCGGACAGGGCACCCCTACAATGAGCAGTTCTTC.

The chain uses TRBV15 and TRBJ2-3; D remains ambiguous. The germline V gene encodes CDR1 LNHNV and CDR2 YYDKDF (reference sequence). The CDR3 runs to 16 residues. Trimming shortened V by 1 base and J by 0 bases, and 11 bases separated the two germline ends. CDR3 loop: CATSRGLEKSTDTQYF. CDR3 DNA: TGTGCCACCAGCAGAGGTCTGGAGAAAAGCACAGATACGCAGTATTTT.

This chain connects TRBV9 to TRBJ2-3, with D possibly being TRBD2 (6 bases). Trimming pared 4 bases from V and 4 bases from J, leaving 16 bases between. The V gene's germline CDR1 is SGDLS and CDR2 YYNGEE. This CDR3 spans 15 amino acids. The CDR3 protein is CASSRMGLEADTQYF. CDR3 sequence (DNA): TGTGCCAGCAGCCGTATGGGACTTGAGGCAGATACGCAGTATTTT.

The chain couples TRBV6-4 to TRBJ1-1; maybe TRBD1 (5 bases). Per the germline V gene, CDR1 is MRHNA and CDR2 is SNTAGT. V gave up 10 bases and J gave up 8 bases, with 23 bases separating them. The length of the CDR3 is 14 residues. CDR3 sequence reads: CANIPRGGFREAFF. As DNA, the CDR3 is TGTGCCAACATCCCCCGGGGGGGTTTTAGGGAAGCTTTCTTT.

The V and J genes are TRBV9 and TRBJ1-2; perhaps TRBD1 as D (5 bases). The CDR3 runs to 14 residues. Per germline, CDR1 SGDLS and CDR2 YYNGEE. V was cut by 4 bases and J by 2 bases, with 12 bases left in between. CDR3 nucleotides: TGTGCCAGCAGCTCCGGGGGGGGAAACTATGGCTACACCTTC. Translation gives CASSSGGGNYGYTF. The full variable domain, rest sourced from reference TRBV9 and TRBJ1-2, is DSGVTQTPKHLITATGQRVTLRCSPRSGDLSVYWYQQSLDQGLQFLIQYYNGEERAKGNILERFSAQQFPDLHSELNLSSLELGDSALYFCASSSGGGNYGYTFGSGTRLTVV.

This chain uses TRBV7-2 with TRBJ2-1; D is undetermined. Germline-derived CDR1 and CDR2 are SGHTA and FQGNSA. The V and J ends lost 0 bases and 6 bases respectively, with 3 bases between them. The CDR3 covers 12 residues. This CDR3 is CASSLAANEQFF. In DNA form, the CDR3 reads TGTGCCAGCAGCTTAGCAGCCAATGAGCAGTTCTTC.

This clone was seen a single time. J is TRBJ1-4 and V is TRBV4-3; a weak D match, TRBD1 (6 bases). The germline V gene has CDR1 LGHNA and CDR2 YSLEER. Trimming left V 0 bases short and J 3 bases short, with 8 bases between. The CDR3 sequence is 15 residues long. CDR3 DNA sequence: TGCGCCAGCAGCCAAGATTACAGGGCTAATGAAAAACTGTTTTTT. It encodes CASSQDYRANEKLFF.

The chain combines TRBV15 with TRBJ1-3, with D maybe TRBD1 (5 bases). The germline CDR1 and CDR2 sequences are LNHNV and YYDKDF (reference sequence). V lost 2 bases, J lost 2 bases, and 7 bases lay in between. This CDR3 has 14 amino acids. DNA of the CDR3: TGTGCCACCAGCAGACAGGGACCTGGAAACACCATATATTTT. Protein product: CATSRQGPGNTIYF.

CDR3 bases: TGTGCCAGCAGGGGGACAGGGACGGGCACAGATACGCAGTATTTT. Translating gives CASRGTGTGTDTQYF. The chain links TRBV28 to TRBJ2-3; TRBD1 matches 9 bases. CDR1 and CDR2 from the germline V gene are MDHEN and SYDVKM. V was pared by 6 bases and J by 1 base, with 5 bases of the junction left unmatched. CDR3 length: 15 amino acids.

V is TRBV13 and J is TRBJ1-2; tentative D call: TRBD1 (5 bases). This CDR3 spans 14 amino acids. The germline V gene encodes CDR1 PRHDT and CDR2 FYEKMQ (reference sequence). Trimming pared 1 base from V and 4 bases from J, leaving 10 bases between. The CDR3 DNA is TGTGCCAGCAGCTTAGCGGGACGGATCTATGGCTACACCTTC. Translated: CASSLAGRIYGYTF.

This clone was found once. This chain links TRBV13 with TRBJ2-7; D unclear. This CDR3 is built from 12 residues. Trimming left V 0 bases short and J 9 bases short, with 9 bases between. Germline V gene data show CDR1 as PRHDT and CDR2 as FYEKMQ (reference sequence). In DNA, the CDR3 is TGTGCCAGCAGCTTAGGAATCGGATGGCAGTACTTC. It specifies CASSLGIGWQYF. Looking up the rest from reference TRBV13 and TRBJ2-7 gives the full variable domain: AAGVIQSPRHLIKEKRETATLKCYPIPRHDTVYWYQQGPGQDPQFLISFYEKMQSDKGSIPDRFSAQQFSDYHSELNMSSLELGDSALYFCASSLGIGWQYFGPGTRLTVT.

The rearrangement uses TRBV19 and TRBJ1-3; a possible D gene is TRBD1 (5 bases). This CDR3 contains 14 residues. Trimming pared 6 bases from V and 4 bases from J, leaving 13 bases between. In germline, CDR1 is LNHDA, CDR2 SQIVND (reference sequence). The CDR3 sequence: CASRNQGVGNTIYF. In nucleotides, the CDR3 is TGTGCCAGTAGGAATCAGGGAGTCGGAAACACCATATATTTT.